This T cell receptor beta chain was recovered during a study of cytomegalovirus exposure and HLA in healthy donors. The primer mix had 60 Vbeta and 13 Jbeta primers. The repertoire was sequenced with immunoSEQ multiplex PCR; TCRdb's copy has only in-frame clones and lacks some. The sample has about 89,000 clones, around 10% seen once; the top ten hold just over 5%. Between the trimmed V and J ends, which lost 1 base and 1 base, there was a span of 13 bases. The germline V gene encodes CDR1 GTSNPN and CDR2 SVGIG (reference sequence). This CDR3 comprises 16 residues. The receptor was derived from a middle-aged man in good health and CMV-seropositive. The sample was PBMCs. This chain links TRBV30 with TRBJ1-4, with D uncertain. Here the CDR3 reads CAWSALGRRTNEKLFF. The CDR3 DNA reads as TGTGCCTGGAGTGCCCTCGGGAGAAGAACTAATGAAAAACTGTTTTTT.